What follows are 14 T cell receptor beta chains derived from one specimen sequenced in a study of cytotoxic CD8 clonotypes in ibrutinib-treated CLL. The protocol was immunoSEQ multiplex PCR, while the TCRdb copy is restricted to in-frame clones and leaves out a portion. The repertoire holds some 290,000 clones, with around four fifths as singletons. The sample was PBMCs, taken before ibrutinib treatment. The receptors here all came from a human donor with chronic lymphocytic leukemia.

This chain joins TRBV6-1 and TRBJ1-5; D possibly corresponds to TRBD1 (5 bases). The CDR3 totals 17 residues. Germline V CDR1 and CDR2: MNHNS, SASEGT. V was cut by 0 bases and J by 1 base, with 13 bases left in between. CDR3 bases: TGTGCCAGCAGTGAAGCTCGGCAGGGCAGAAGCAATCAGCCCCAGCATTTT. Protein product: CASSEARQGRSNQPQHF.

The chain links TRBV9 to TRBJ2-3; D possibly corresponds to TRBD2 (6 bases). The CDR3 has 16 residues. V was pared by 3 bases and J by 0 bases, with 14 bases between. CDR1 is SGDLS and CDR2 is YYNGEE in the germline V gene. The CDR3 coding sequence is TGTGCCAGCAGCGCCCGAGGCGGGACTAGCACAGATACGCAGTATTTT. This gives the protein CASSARGGTSTDTQYF.

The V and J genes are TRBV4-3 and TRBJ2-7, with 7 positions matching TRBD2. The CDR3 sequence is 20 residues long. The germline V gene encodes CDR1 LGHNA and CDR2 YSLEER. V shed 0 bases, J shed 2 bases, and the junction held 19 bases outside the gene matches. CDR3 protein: CASSQDLPAGPTMGAYEQYF. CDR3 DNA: TGCGCCAGCAGCCAAGATCTGCCAGCGGGGCCTACTATGGGGGCCTACGAGCAGTACTTC.

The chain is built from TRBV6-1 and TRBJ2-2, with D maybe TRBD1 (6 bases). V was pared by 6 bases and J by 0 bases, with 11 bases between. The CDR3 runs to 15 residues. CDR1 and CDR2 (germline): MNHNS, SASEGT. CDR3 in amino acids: CASRLDRSNTGELFF. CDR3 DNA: TGTGCCAGCAGACTAGACAGGTCGAACACCGGGGAGCTGTTTTTT.

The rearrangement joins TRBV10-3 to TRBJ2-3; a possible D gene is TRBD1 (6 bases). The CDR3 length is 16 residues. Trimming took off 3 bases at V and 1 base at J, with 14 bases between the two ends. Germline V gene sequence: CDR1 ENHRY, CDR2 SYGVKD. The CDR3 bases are TGTGCCATCAGTGATTCGAACAGGGTTGGCACAGATACGCAGTATTTT. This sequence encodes CAISDSNRVGTDTQYF.

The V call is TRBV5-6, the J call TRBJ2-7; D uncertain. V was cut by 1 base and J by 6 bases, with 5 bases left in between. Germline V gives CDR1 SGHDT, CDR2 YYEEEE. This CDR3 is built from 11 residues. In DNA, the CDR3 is TGTGCCAGCAGCTTGTTTGGCGAGCAGTACTTC. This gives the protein CASSLFGEQYF.

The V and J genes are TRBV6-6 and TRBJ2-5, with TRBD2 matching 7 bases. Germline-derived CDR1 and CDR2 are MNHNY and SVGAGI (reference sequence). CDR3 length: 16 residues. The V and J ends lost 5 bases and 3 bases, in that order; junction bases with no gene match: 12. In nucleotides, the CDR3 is TGTGCCAGCAGTAAAGGGCCAGCGGGGATCAAAGAGACCCAGTACTTC. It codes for CASSKGPAGIKETQYF.

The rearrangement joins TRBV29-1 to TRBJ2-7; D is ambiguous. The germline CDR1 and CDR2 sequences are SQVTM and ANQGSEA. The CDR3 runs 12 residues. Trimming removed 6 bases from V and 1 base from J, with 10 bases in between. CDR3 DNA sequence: TGCAGCGTGAGGACCGATTCCTACGAGCAGTACTTC. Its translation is CSVRTDSYEQYF.

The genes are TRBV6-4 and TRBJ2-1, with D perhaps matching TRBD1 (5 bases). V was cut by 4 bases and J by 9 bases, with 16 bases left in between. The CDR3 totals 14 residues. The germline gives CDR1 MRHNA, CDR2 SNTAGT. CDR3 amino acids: CASSAHPRATEQFF. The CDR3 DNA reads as TGTGCCAGCAGTGCCCATCCCAGGGCTACTGAGCAGTTCTTC.

CDR3 region: CSARGGAVSSYEQYF. The CDR3 bases are TGCAGCGCCCGGGGGGGAGCGGTATCTTCCTACGAGCAGTACTTC. The V and J genes are TRBV29-1 and TRBJ2-7; 8 bases are shared with TRBD2. V lost 7 bases, J lost 1 base, and 12 bases stayed unmatched. The CDR3 contains 15 residues. The germline V gene has CDR1 SQVTM and CDR2 ANQGSEA.

CDR3 DNA sequence: TGTGCCAGCACACCACTGGGACTAGCGGGAGTTTTTGGAGAGACCCAGTACTTC. This sequence encodes CASTPLGLAGVFGETQYF. The chain recombines TRBV27 with TRBJ2-5, with 14 nucleotides matching TRBD2. Germline loops: CDR1 MNHEY, CDR2 SMNVEV (reference sequence). J was trimmed by 4 bases and V by 7 bases; bases with no gene match: 14. The CDR3 runs 18 residues.

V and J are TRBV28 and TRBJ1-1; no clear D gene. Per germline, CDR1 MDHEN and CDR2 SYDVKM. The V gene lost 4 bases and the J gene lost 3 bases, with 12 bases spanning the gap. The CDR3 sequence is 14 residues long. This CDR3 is CASSSSAMYTEAFF. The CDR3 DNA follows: TGTGCCAGCAGTTCCAGCGCGATGTACACTGAAGCTTTCTTT.

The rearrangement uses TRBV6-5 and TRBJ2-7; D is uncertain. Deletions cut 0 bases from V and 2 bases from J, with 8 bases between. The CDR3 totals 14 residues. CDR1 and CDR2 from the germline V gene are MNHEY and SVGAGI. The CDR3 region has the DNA TGTGCCAGCAGTTACTCAGTTCTCGCCTACGAGCAGTACTTC. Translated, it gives CASSYSVLAYEQYF.

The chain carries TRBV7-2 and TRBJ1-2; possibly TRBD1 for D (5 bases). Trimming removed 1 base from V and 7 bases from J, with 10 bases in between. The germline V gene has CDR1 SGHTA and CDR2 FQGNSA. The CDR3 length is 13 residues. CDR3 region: CASSLVGGGGYTF. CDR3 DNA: TGTGCCAGCAGCTTAGTTGGGGGTGGTGGCTACACCTTC.